This TCR beta chain was recorded in a study of shared clonotypes between healthy human individuals. Study conclusions and caveats: A reduction in generation probabilities was seen for non-shared clonotypes relative to those shared by all four donors.

Comment on this clone: Its antigen is as yet unknown. Different DNA sequences within this sample yield the same CDR3.

Method: immunoSEQ multiplex PCR; TCRdb's copy keeps in-frame clones and lacks some. The profile shows over 700,000 clones, about two thirds of them singletons. CDR1 is SGHTA and CDR2 is FQGNSA in the germline V gene. CDR3 size: 13 residues. Trimming left V 5 bases short and J 3 bases short, with 10 bases between. The source of this sequence is a woman in her twenties or thirties in good health. The chain joins TRBV7-2 to TRBJ1-1, with D unclear. The sample comprised memory CD4+ T cells sorted from blood. The subset here: CD45RA-negative fraction. CDR3 in amino acids: CASSPQRDTEAFF. The CDR3 DNA reads TGTGCCAGCAGCCCTCAGAGGGACACTGAAGCTTTCTTT.